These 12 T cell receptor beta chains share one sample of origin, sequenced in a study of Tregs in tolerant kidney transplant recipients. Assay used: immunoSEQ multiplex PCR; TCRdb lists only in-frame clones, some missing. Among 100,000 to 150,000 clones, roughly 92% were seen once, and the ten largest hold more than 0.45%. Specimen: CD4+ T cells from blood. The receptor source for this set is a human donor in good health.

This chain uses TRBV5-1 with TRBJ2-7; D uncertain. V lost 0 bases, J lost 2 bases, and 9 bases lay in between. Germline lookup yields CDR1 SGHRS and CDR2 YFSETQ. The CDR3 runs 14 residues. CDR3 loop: CASSLGVPTYEQYF. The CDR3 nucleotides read TGCGCCAGCAGCTTGGGAGTTCCGACCTACGAGCAGTACTTC.

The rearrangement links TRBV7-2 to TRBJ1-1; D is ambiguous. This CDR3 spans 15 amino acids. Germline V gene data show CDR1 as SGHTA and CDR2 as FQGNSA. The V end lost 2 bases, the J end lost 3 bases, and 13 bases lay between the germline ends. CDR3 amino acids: CASSLMGSVDTEAFF. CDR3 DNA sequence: TGTGCCAGCAGCTTAATGGGCAGTGTTGACACTGAAGCTTTCTTT.

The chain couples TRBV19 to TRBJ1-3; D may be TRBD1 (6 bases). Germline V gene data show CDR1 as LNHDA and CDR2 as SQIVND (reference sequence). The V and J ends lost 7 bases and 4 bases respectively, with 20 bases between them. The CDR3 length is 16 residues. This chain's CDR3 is CASTQAAGHWGNTIYF. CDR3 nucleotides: TGTGCCAGTACCCAAGCAGCGGGACATTGGGGAAACACCATATATTTT.

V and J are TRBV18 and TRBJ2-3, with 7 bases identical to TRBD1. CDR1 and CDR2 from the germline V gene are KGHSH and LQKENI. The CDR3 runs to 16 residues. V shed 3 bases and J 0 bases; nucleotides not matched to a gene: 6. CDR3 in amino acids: CASSPLTGPSTDTQYF. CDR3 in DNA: TGTGCCAGCTCACCGCTGACAGGGCCGAGCACAGATACGCAGTATTTT.

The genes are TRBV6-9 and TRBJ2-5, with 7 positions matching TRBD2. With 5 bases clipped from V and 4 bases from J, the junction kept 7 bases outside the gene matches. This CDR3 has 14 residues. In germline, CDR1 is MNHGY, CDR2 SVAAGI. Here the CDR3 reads CASSQMGRGETQYF. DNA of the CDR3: TGTGCCAGCAGTCAAATGGGGAGGGGAGAGACCCAGTACTTC.

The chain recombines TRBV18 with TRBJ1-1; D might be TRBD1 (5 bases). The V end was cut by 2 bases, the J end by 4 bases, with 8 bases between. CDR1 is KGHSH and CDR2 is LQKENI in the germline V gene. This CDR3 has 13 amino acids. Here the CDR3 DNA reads TGTGCCAGCTCACCAGCAGGGCTCACTGAAGCTTTCTTT. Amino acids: CASSPAGLTEAFF.

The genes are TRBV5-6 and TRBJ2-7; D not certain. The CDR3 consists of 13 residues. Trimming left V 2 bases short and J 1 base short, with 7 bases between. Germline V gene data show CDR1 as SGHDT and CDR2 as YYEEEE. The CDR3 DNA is TGTGCCAGCAGCTTAGTCGGTTCCTACGAGCAGTACTTC. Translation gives CASSLVGSYEQYF.

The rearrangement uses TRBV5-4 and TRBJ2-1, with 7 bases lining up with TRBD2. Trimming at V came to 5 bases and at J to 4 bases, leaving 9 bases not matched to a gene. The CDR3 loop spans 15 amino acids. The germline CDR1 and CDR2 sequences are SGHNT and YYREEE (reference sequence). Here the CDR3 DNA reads TGTGCCAGCAGTCCCTCGGGGGGATCTTACAATGAGCAGTTCTTC. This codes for CASSPSGGSYNEQFF.

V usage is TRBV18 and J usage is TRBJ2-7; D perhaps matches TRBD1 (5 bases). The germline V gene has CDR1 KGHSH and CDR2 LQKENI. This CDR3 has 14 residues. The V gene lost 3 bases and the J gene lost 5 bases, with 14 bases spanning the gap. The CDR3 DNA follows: TGTGCCAGCTCACCCTCCAGTGGGGCCAACGAGCAGTACTTC. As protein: CASSPSSGANEQYF.

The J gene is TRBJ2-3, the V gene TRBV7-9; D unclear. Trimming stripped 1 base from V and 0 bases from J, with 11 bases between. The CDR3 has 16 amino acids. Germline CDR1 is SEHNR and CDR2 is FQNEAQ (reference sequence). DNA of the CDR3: TGTGCCAGCAGCTTAGATGCAGGATCAAGCACAGATACGCAGTATTTT. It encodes CASSLDAGSSTDTQYF.

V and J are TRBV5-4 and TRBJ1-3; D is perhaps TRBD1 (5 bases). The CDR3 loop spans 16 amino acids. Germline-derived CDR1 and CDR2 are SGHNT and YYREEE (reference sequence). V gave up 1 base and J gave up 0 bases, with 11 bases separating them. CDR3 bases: TGTGCCAGCAGCTTGATAGGGGCAGACTCTGGAAACACCATATATTTT. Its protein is CASSLIGADSGNTIYF.

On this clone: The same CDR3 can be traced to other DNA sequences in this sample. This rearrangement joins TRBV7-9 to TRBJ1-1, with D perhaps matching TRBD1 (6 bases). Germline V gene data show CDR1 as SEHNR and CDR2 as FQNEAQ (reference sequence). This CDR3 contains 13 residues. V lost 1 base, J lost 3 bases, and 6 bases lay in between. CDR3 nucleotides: TGTGCCAGCAGCTTAGAGGGGGACACTGAAGCTTTCTTT. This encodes CASSLEGDTEAFF.